One and the same sample provided the 18 T cell receptor beta chains below, sequenced in a study of OX40 agonist ivuxolimab in advanced cancers. The library relied on the immunoSEQ multiplex PCR assay. The immuneACCESS repertoire file appears here via TCRdb, limited to in-frame rearrangements. These files lack a portion of the clones; in checked studies, under half of the deficit traces to unresolved V genes, and the cause of the others is not known. The sample table holds tens of thousands of clones, of which 85% to 90% were seen once. The leading ten clones occupy less than 6% of the sample. Material: CD4+ or CD8+ T cells sorted from blood, obtained in a trial of the OX40 agonist ivuxolimab. These receptors were taken from an adult with an advanced solid tumor such as melanoma, head and neck, liver or kidney cancer.

As DNA, the CDR3 is TGTGCCAGCAGCCTTAGCCGAGGGACAGGGGTGAACACTGAAGCTTTCTTT. This encodes CASSLSRGTGVNTEAFF. The V call is TRBV7-9, the J call TRBJ1-1; 10 bases fit TRBD1. Germline V CDR1 and CDR2: SEHNR, FQNEAQ (reference sequence). J gave up 0 bases and V 5 bases, and 9 bases lay outside the gene matches. This CDR3 is built from 17 residues.

The chain employs TRBV5-6 and TRBJ1-2; D remains ambiguous. The CDR3 is 14 residues long. V was clipped by 2 bases and J by 1 base, with 9 bases between them. Germline V gene lookup returns CDR1 SGHDT and CDR2 YYEEEE. The CDR3 DNA follows: TGTGCCAGCAGCTTCGGCAGGATTAACTATGGCTACACCTTC. Translated, it gives CASSFGRINYGYTF.

CDR3 in amino acids: CASRRDGGMNTEAFF. The CDR3 coding sequence is TGTGCCAGCAGGCGGGACGGTGGGATGAACACTGAAGCTTTCTTT. The chain joins TRBV6-5 to TRBJ1-1, with D tentatively TRBD1 (5 bases). The germline V gene has CDR1 MNHEY and CDR2 SVGAGI. Between the trimmed V and J ends, which lost 6 bases and 0 bases, there was a span of 14 bases. This CDR3 region has 15 residues.

In this sample, this clone turned up once. V usage is TRBV6-5 and J usage is TRBJ2-2; TRBD1 might be the D (6 bases). V gave up 5 bases and J gave up 6 bases, with 16 bases separating them. The CDR3 has 15 residues. Per the germline V gene, CDR1 is MNHEY and CDR2 is SVGAGI. CDR3 in amino acids: CASSRGGFSAGELFF. CDR3 DNA sequence: TGTGCCAGCAGTCGAGGGGGTTTTAGCGCCGGGGAGCTGTTTTTT.

V gene TRBV4-1 combines with J gene TRBJ2-5; tentative D call: TRBD1 (6 bases). Germline lookup yields CDR1 MGHRA and CDR2 YSYEKL. The CDR3 sequence is 15 residues long. The germline V and J ends were trimmed by 1 base and 5 bases, with 14 bases remaining between them. DNA of the CDR3: TGCGCCAGCAGCCAAGTCGGGACAAAAGGGGAGACCCAGTACTTC. Encoded protein: CASSQVGTKGETQYF.

This clone was found once. The rearrangement links TRBV28 to TRBJ2-1; TRBD2 matches 8 bases. The germline CDR1 and CDR2 sequences are MDHEN and SYDVKM. CDR3 length: 17 amino acids. Unmatched junction bases numbered 12, after V lost 7 bases and J lost 1 base. The CDR3 DNA sequence: TGTGCCAGCAATTCCCCCTGGGGCGGGAGGTCCTACAATGAGCAGTTCTTC. Amino acids: CASNSPWGGRSYNEQFF.

The J gene is TRBJ1-3, the V gene TRBV7-9, with D maybe TRBD1 (6 bases). CDR1 is SEHNR, CDR2 FQNEAQ, per germline (reference sequence). V was trimmed by 5 bases and J by 10 bases, leaving 15 bases between them. CDR3 length: 13 amino acids. The CDR3 bases are TGTGCCAGCAGCGCACTCGACAGGAAGACCATATATTTT. Encoded protein: CASSALDRKTIYF.

The chain recombines TRBV6-5 with TRBJ2-7; no clear D gene. The V end lost 6 bases, the J end lost 1 base, and 13 bases lay between the germline ends. Germline V CDR1 and CDR2: MNHEY, SVGAGI. The CDR3 is 14 residues long. CDR3 residues: CASSGSGTSYEQYF. In DNA, the CDR3 is TGTGCCAGCAGCGGATCCGGAACGTCCTACGAGCAGTACTTC.

V is TRBV19 and J is TRBJ2-1; TRBD2 matches at 13 bases. This CDR3 has 16 amino acids. Trimming cost V 4 bases and J 8 bases; bases outside gene matches: 8. Per germline, CDR1 LNHDA and CDR2 SQIVND (reference sequence). DNA of the CDR3: TGTGCCAGTAGTAGACCCGGGACTAGCGGGATCTATGAGCAGTTCTTC. Residues: CASSRPGTSGIYEQFF. The variable domain in full, completed from reference TRBV19 and TRBJ2-1, reads DGGITQSPKYLFRKEGQNVTLSCEQNLNHDAMYWYRQDPGQGLRLIYYSQIVNDFQKGDIAEGYSVSREKKESFPLTVTSAQKNPTAFYLCASSRPGTSGIYEQFFGPGTRLTVL.

This clone turned up a few times. The CDR3 bases are TGTGCCAGCAGCGTAGGAGGGGGATTCACTGAAGCTTTCTTT. Translated: CASSVGGGFTEAFF. The chain has TRBV9 and TRBJ1-1; TRBD1 is a possible D gene (6 bases). The CDR3 spans 14 residues. With 0 bases removed from V and 4 bases from J, the gap between germline ends came to 10 bases. CDR1 is SGDLS and CDR2 is YYNGEE in the germline V gene.

This clone was found a few times. This chain joins TRBV7-8 and TRBJ2-1; 9 bases fit TRBD1. Germline CDR1 SGHVS, CDR2 FQNEAQ. The CDR3 is 15 amino acids. V dropped 5 bases and J dropped 6; count of bases not matched to a gene: 8. The CDR3 bases are TGTGCCAGCAGCAAGAGGGACAGGGATAGCAATGAGCAGTTCTTC. Encoded protein: CASSKRDRDSNEQFF.

This sequence joins TRBV6-1 and TRBJ1-4; weak D call: TRBD1 (6 bases). This CDR3 spans 17 amino acids. Germline CDR1 is MNHNS and CDR2 is SASEGT. V dropped 4 bases and J dropped 2 bases, with 17 bases sitting between them. The CDR3 coding sequence is TGTGCCAGCAGTGGATTCGTTGGGGGGGCCACTAATGAAAAACTGTTTTTT. Its protein product is CASSGFVGGATNEKLFF.

V and J are TRBV4-2 and TRBJ2-3; 12 bases are a match to TRBD2. CDR3 length equals 18 residues. The junction had 12 bases not matched to a gene; V was cut back by 4 bases and J by 4 bases. CDR1 is LGHNA and CDR2 is YNFKEQ in the germline V gene. CDR3 residues: CASSRKSGLAGFSDTQYF. The CDR3 bases are TGTGCCAGCAGCCGGAAGTCCGGACTAGCGGGATTTTCAGATACGCAGTATTTT.

This clone was recorded only once. The CDR3 here is CASSQDIALLGSGANVLTF. The CDR3 coding sequence is TGTGCCAGCAGCCAAGATATCGCTTTACTAGGCTCTGGGGCCAACGTCCTGACTTTC. The gene calls are TRBV4-2 and TRBJ2-6, with D perhaps TRBD2 (5 bases). The germline V and J ends were trimmed by 0 bases and 0 bases, with 15 bases remaining between them. This CDR3 is built from 19 residues. CDR1 is LGHNA and CDR2 is YNFKEQ in the germline V gene.

The V gene is TRBV18, the J gene TRBJ1-1, with 7 bases that match TRBD1. The trim removed 9 bases at V and 0 bases at J, leaving 10 bases unmatched. Germline values: CDR1 KGHSH, CDR2 LQKENI. This CDR3 spans 15 amino acids. Here the CDR3 DNA reads TGTGCCAGTTCCTACCTGGGACAGATGAACACTGAAGCTTTCTTT. It translates to CASSYLGQMNTEAFF.

The chain links TRBV27 to TRBJ2-1; 15 bases are a match to TRBD2. Trimming removed 3 bases from V and 9 bases from J; junction bases left unmatched: 3. This CDR3 contains 15 residues. Germline values: CDR1 MNHEY, CDR2 SMNVEV (reference sequence). The CDR3 here is CASSFGTSGRSEQFF. The DNA for the CDR3 is TGTGCCAGCAGTTTTGGGACTAGCGGGAGGAGTGAGCAGTTCTTC.

This chain uses TRBV18 with TRBJ2-3; D gene ambiguous. V was clipped by 2 bases and J by 5 bases, with 11 bases between them. There are 14 residues in the CDR3. Germline lookup yields CDR1 KGHSH and CDR2 LQKENI. The CDR3 nucleotides read TGTGCCAGCTCACCAGTGGGTCGAGGAGATACGCAGTATTTT. Its protein product is CASSPVGRGDTQYF. The entire variable domain, with the rest obtained from reference TRBV18 and TRBJ2-3, is as follows: NAGVMQNPRHLVRRRGQEARLRCSPMKGHSHVYWYRQLPEEGLKFMVYLQKENIIDESGMPKERFSAEFPKEGPSILRIQQVVRGDSAAYFCASSPVGRGDTQYFGPGTRLTVL.

The J gene is TRBJ1-5, the V gene TRBV28; 7 bases agree with TRBD1. Germline values: CDR1 MDHEN, CDR2 SYDVKM. This CDR3 has 14 amino acids. V lost 5 bases, J lost 3 bases, and 4 bases stayed unmatched. Here the CDR3 DNA reads TGTGCCAGCAGTAAAGGGGGCTTCAATCAGCCCCAGCATTTT. Its translation: CASSKGGFNQPQHF.